One TCR beta chain is described in this entry. As yet, its antigen is unknown. Germline CDR1 SGHVS, CDR2 FQNEAQ. This CDR3 is built from 16 residues. After removal of 5 bases from V and 2 bases from J, the junction contained 8 bases not matched to a gene. Profiled with immunoSEQ multiplex PCR; TCRdb holds only in-frame clones, not every one. The table records roughly 300,000 clones, roughly 76% of them present only once. TCR beta library input comprised around 1.9 micrograms of genomic DNA from cryopreserved PBMCs. This sample is part of a study of cytotoxic CD8 clonotypes in ibrutinib-treated CLL. Across the whole study: Partial response was seen in around 25 patients and complete response in 2; after median roughly 6 years, about 14 stayed remitted, 12 progressed. Specimens for response were gathered following a median about a year of therapy, spanning 6 to 36.

Regarding the study as a whole: Collection times varied between progressing and sustained-remission patients.

The material sequenced was PBMCs, taken at disease progression, from a patient treated with ibrutinib. The chain uses TRBV7-8 and TRBJ2-5, with 10 nucleotides matching TRBD2. The receptor comes from a human donor with chronic lymphocytic leukemia. CDR3 sequence: CASSPIAGGPQETQYF. The DNA for the CDR3 is TGTGCCAGCAGCCCTATAGCGGGGGGCCCACAAGAGACCCAGTACTTC.